A selection of T cell receptor beta chains follows, all from one sample in a study of T cell therapy after organ transplantation. Profiling relied on immunoSEQ multiplex PCR, and the TCRdb table lists in-frame clones only, not all of them. This sample has about 19,000 clones; 81% occur once, and the top ten carry just over 9%. No antigen has been assigned to these receptors. The sequenced sample was CD8+ T cells from blood, obtained after autologous CMV-specific T cell therapy. All receptors derive from a human patient who had received a solid organ transplant and had CMV disease. A share of the T cells may be of graft donor origin. Both conserved end residues are part of each CDR3. The order of the fields is clone size, J gene, V gene, D gene, CDR3 protein, CDR3 DNA. A D gene is named only where the DNA matches it firmly. Size is stated for part of the rows, as once, few or many counts, or as a class when the clone is expanded.

NA TRBJ1-3 TRBV4-2 NA CASSQDQGASGNTIYF TGTGCCAGCAGCCAAGATCAAGGGGCCTCTGGAAACACCATATATTTT
NA TRBJ2-7 TRBV25-1 NA CASSQGSPYEQYF TGTGCCAGCAGCCAGGGATCCCCCTACGAGCAGTACTTC
NA TRBJ1-3 TRBV6-5 NA CASSYSRGDSGNTIYF TGTGCCAGCAGTTACTCGAGGGGGGACTCTGGAAACACCATATATTTT
NA TRBJ2-5 TRBV9 NA CASSEGAGGYEETQYF TGTGCCAGCAGCGAGGGGGCTGGAGGGTACGAAGAGACCCAGTACTTC
NA TRBJ1-2 TRBV19 NA CASSPLRDGGEGGYTF TGTGCCAGTAGTCCCCTAAGAGATGGGGGAGAAGGCGGCTACACCTTC
once TRBJ1-4 TRBV5-1 TRBD1 CASRPGQGNEKLFF TGCGCCAGTCGACCGGGACAGGGTAATGAAAAACTGTTTTTT
NA TRBJ2-1 TRBV13 TRBD2 CASSSRLAAYNEQFF TGTGCCAGCAGCTCCCGACTAGCAGCCTACAATGAGCAGTTCTTC
NA TRBJ2-5 TRBV7-6 NA CASSLLIRTGETQYF TGTGCCAGCAGCTTACTCATAAGAACCGGAGAGACCCAGTACTTC
NA TRBJ1-1 TRBV11-1 NA CASSQRPGETYTEAFF TGTGCCAGCAGCCAAAGGCCAGGGGAGACTTACACTGAAGCTTTCTTT
NA TRBJ2-1 TRBV13 NA CASSPSPGGGKGNEQFF TGTGCCAGCAGCCCCTCACCCGGGGGCGGGAAGGGCAATGAGCAGTTCTTC
NA TRBJ1-2 TRBV7-6 NA CASSQNRERYGYTF TGTGCCAGCAGCCAGAACAGGGAGAGATATGGCTACACCTTC
NA TRBJ1-1 TRBV6-5 NA CASSYSGGGNTEAFF TGTGCCAGCAGTTACTCGGGGGGAGGGAACACTGAAGCTTTCTTT
once TRBJ2-5 TRBV5-1 TRBD2 CASSSTSGVGETQYF TGCGCCAGCAGCTCTACTAGCGGGGTTGGGGAGACCCAGTACTTC
NA TRBJ1-2 TRBV11-2 NA CASSLDGPGANGYTF TGTGCCAGCAGCTTAGATGGCCCCGGCGCGAATGGCTACACCTTC
few TRBJ1-6 TRBV6-5 NA CASSPGRDNSPLHF TGTGCCAGCAGCCCGGGACGGGATAATTCACCCCTCCACTTT
once TRBJ2-3 TRBV11-2 NA CASSFRGDTDTQYF TGTGCCAGCAGCTTCCGGGGAGACACAGATACGCAGTATTTT
NA TRBJ2-1 TRBV27 NA CASSLQDYSNNEQFF TGTGCCAGCAGTTTACAGGACTACTCGAACAATGAGCAGTTCTTC
large TRBJ1-1 TRBV5-6 NA CASSFPGDPEAFF TGTGCCAGCAGCTTTCCAGGTGACCCTGAAGCTTTCTTT
NA TRBJ2-2 TRBV6-4 NA CASSDGEYTGELFF TGTGCCAGCAGTGACGGAGAGTACACCGGGGAGCTGTTTTTT
NA TRBJ2-1 TRBV5-5 NA CASSLAGWGSYNEQFF TGTGCCAGCAGCTTAGCGGGTTGGGGCTCCTACAATGAGCAGTTCTTC
NA TRBJ2-7 TRBV5-6 NA CASSLGGSPYEQYF TGTGCCAGCAGCTTAGGAGGGAGTCCTTACGAGCAGTACTTC
few TRBJ1-5 TRBV13 NA CASSLATELNQPQHF TGTGCCAGCAGCTTGGCGACAGAGCTGAATCAGCCCCAGCATTTT
NA TRBJ2-5 TRBV5-1 NA CASSFEGSGDQETQYF TGCGCCAGCAGCTTCGAGGGGTCGGGGGACCAAGAGACCCAGTACTTC
NA TRBJ2-3 TRBV11-2 NA CASSLTLAGTDTQYF TGTGCCAGCAGCTTAACCCTTGCGGGTACAGATACGCAGTATTTT
NA TRBJ2-7 TRBV6-1 NA CASSPSDSYEQYF TGTGCCAGCAGTCCCTCAGACTCGTACGAGCAGTACTTC
NA TRBJ1-1 TRBV4-1 NA CASSQDRTLMNTEAFF TGCGCCAGCAGCCAAGATCGAACACTTATGAACACTGAAGCTTTCTTT
NA TRBJ2-7 TRBV9 NA CASSVAGGYDSSYEQYF TGTGCCAGCAGCGTAGCGGGCGGCTACGATAGCTCCTACGAGCAGTACTTC
NA TRBJ2-7 TRBV19 NA CASSYGPLPYEQYF TGTGCCAGTAGTTATGGGCCTTTACCCTACGAGCAGTACTTC
NA TRBJ1-2 TRBV19 NA CAGDRRSANYGYTF TGTGCCGGTGACAGGAGGTCGGCTAACTATGGCTACACCTTC
NA TRBJ2-3 TRBV27 NA CASTFVNPSGLTDTQYF TGTGCCAGCACTTTCGTCAACCCCAGCGGATTGACAGATACGCAGTATTTT
once TRBJ2-5 TRBV5-1 NA CASRRAATGPETQYF TGCGCCAGCAGACGTGCGGCTACAGGTCCAGAGACCCAGTACTTC
once TRBJ1-1 TRBV10-3 TRBD1 CAINLGTGGNTEAFF TGTGCCATCAATCTTGGGACAGGGGGCAACACTGAAGCTTTCTTT
NA TRBJ1-5 TRBV7-9 TRBD1 CASSLGTGSQPQHF TGCGCCAGCAGCCTCGGGACAGGGTCGCAACCCCAGCATTTT
NA TRBJ2-3 TRBV6-1 TRBD2 CASSATSGGADTQYF TGTGCCAGCAGTGCTACTAGCGGGGGGGCAGATACGCAGTATTTT
NA TRBJ1-2 TRBV5-6 NA CASSLGQPGAGGYTF TGTGCCAGCAGCTTGGGACAGCCCGGGGCCGGCGGCTACACCTTC
NA TRBJ2-1 TRBV2 NA CASSEMDRGNEQFF TGTGCCAGCAGTGAGATGGACAGAGGCAATGAGCAGTTCTTC
NA TRBJ2-1 TRBV6-6 NA CASGAEAGGNEQFF TGTGCCAGCGGGGCCGAAGCAGGTGGCAATGAGCAGTTCTTC
NA TRBJ1-5 TRBV6-1 TRBD1 CASSEWWGTGSQPQHF TGTGCCAGCAGTGAATGGTGGGGGACAGGGTCTCAGCCCCAGCATTTT
medium-sized TRBJ2-6 TRBV7-7 NA CASSFGVTGANVLTF TGTGCTAGCAGCTTCGGGGTTACTGGGGCCAACGTCCTGACTTTC
few TRBJ2-1 TRBV30 NA CAWGSSEQFF TGTGCCTGGGGGAGTAGTGAGCAGTTCTTC
NA TRBJ1-5 TRBV18 TRBD1 CASSPRDRAEEPNQPQHF TGTGCCAGCTCACCCCGGGACAGGGCCGAAGAACCCAATCAGCCCCAGCATTTT
NA TRBJ2-1 TRBV19 NA CASSIGLHSYNEQFF TGTGCCAGTAGTATAGGGCTACATAGCTACAATGAGCAGTTCTTC
NA TRBJ2-7 TRBV5-1 NA CASSLETIRYEQYF TGCGCCAGCAGCTTGGAGACTATCCGGTACGAGCAGTACTTC
NA TRBJ2-1 TRBV7-9 TRBD1 CASSQKGASYNEQFF TGTGCCAGCAGCCAGAAGGGGGCCTCCTACAATGAGCAGTTCTTC
NA TRBJ2-1 TRBV19 NA CASLGLILGWVSEQFF TGTGCCAGTTTGGGCCTAATTCTAGGTTGGGTTAGCGAGCAGTTCTTC
NA TRBJ2-7 TRBV2 NA CASSVPYEQYF TGTGCCAGCAGTGTCCCCTACGAGCAGTACTTC
NA TRBJ2-2 TRBV11-2 NA CASSLDPFREDTGELFF TGTGCCAGCAGCTTAGATCCGTTCAGGGAGGACACCGGGGAGCTGTTTTTT
NA TRBJ2-1 TRBV7-9 TRBD1 CASSVGQSSYNEQFF TGTGCCAGCAGCGTGGGACAGAGCTCCTACAATGAGCAGTTCTTC